Listed below are T cell receptor beta chains from one sample, sequenced in a study of T cells after yellow fever vaccination. Each CDR3 protein gets one entry after TCRdb re-called the 5' RACE reads with MiXCR. The sample yields approximately 330,000 distinct CDR3 sequences, approximately 13% seen once. The source material was CD4+ T cells sorted from PBMCs, sampled 15 days after the yellow fever booster vaccination. The receptor set was obtained from a man younger than 35 who received the YFV17D yellow fever vaccine. Both conserved end residues are part of each CDR3. The order of the fields is CDR3 protein, CDR3 DNA, D gene, clone size, J gene, V gene. D genes are given only for firm matches. Expanded clones are given a class, and other clones once, few, many or no size at all.

CDR3: CSAGLSTDTQYF
DNA: TGCAGCGCGGGACTGAGCACAGATACGCAGTATTTT
D: NA
size: many
J: TRBJ2-3
V: TRBV29-1

CDR3: CASSAQGPPGEQYF
DNA: TGTGCCAGCAGTGCCCAGGGGCCGCCCGGCGAGCAGTACTTC
D: NA
size: NA
J: TRBJ2-7
V: TRBV12-3/TRBV12-4

CDR3: CASSAGDSFFEQYF
DNA: TGTGCCAGCAGTGCCGGGGACAGCTTCTTCGAGCAGTACTTC
D: TRBD1
size: few
J: TRBJ2-7
V: TRBV12-3/TRBV12-4

CDR3: CASSREQTAGRTGNEQFF
DNA: TGTGCCAGCAGCCGAGAGCAAACCGCAGGGAGAACGGGGAATGAGCAGTTCTTC
D: NA
size: NA
J: TRBJ2-1
V: TRBV4-2

CDR3: CATGIGLASDTQYF
DNA: TGCGCCACTGGGATCGGACTAGCATCAGATACGCAGTATTTT
D: TRBD2
size: NA
J: TRBJ2-3
V: TRBV5-1

CDR3: CASSPTRAVSYEQYF
DNA: TGTGCCAGCTCACCCACGAGGGCAGTCTCCTACGAGCAGTACTTC
D: NA
size: NA
J: TRBJ2-7
V: TRBV18

CDR3: CATTLVQEGSYNEQFF
DNA: TGTGCCACTACCTTGGTGCAGGAGGGATCCTACAATGAGCAGTTCTTC
D: NA
size: few
J: TRBJ2-1
V: TRBV10-3

CDR3: CASSPYPAQGSSPLHF
DNA: TGTGCCAGCAGCCCGTATCCGGCACAGGGGAGTTCACCCCTCCACTTT
D: TRBD1
size: NA
J: TRBJ1-6
V: TRBV3-1

CDR3: CASSQWGQTTNTWAFF
DNA: TGTGCCAGCAGCCAGTGGGGACAGACAACCAACACTTGGGCTTTCTTT
D: TRBD1
size: many
J: TRBJ1-1
V: TRBV3-1

CDR3: CASSPGQGLYTGELFF
DNA: TGTGCCAGCAGCCCTGGACAGGGATTGTACACCGGGGAGCTGTTTTTT
D: TRBD1
size: few
J: TRBJ2-2
V: TRBV5-4

CDR3: CASSPPSSSEAFF
DNA: TGTGCCAGCTCACCACCGTCCAGCTCTGAAGCTTTCTTT
D: NA
size: many
J: TRBJ1-1
V: TRBV18

CDR3: CASSISAGREKLFF
DNA: TGTGCCAGTAGTATCTCGGCAGGGCGTGAAAAACTGTTTTTT
D: NA
size: NA
J: TRBJ1-4
V: TRBV19

CDR3: CASSLWGRGSNEQFF
DNA: TGTGCCAGCAGCTTATGGGGCAGGGGGAGCAATGAGCAGTTCTTC
D: TRBD1
size: few
J: TRBJ2-1
V: TRBV7-2